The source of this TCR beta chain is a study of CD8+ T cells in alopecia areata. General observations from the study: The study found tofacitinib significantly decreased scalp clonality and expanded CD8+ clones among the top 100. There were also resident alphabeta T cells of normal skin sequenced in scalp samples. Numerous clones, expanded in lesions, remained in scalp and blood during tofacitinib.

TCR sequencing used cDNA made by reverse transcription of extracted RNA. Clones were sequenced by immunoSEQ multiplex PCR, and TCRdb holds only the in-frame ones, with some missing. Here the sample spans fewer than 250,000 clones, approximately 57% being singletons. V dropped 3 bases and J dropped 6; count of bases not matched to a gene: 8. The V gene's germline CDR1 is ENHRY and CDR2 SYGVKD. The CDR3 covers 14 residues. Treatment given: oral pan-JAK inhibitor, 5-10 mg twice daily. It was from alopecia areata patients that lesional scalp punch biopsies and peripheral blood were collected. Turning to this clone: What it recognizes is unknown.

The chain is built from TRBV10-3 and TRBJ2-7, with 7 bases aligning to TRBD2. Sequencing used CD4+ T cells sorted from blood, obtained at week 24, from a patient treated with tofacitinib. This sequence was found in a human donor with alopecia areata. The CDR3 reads CAISEGSGGPEQYF. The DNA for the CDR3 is TGTGCCATCAGTGAAGGTTCGGGGGGACCCGAGCAGTACTTC.